The subject of this entry is one T cell receptor (beta chain). Expressed TCRB transcripts got sequenced, as all isolated RNA was reverse transcribed. Using immunoSEQ multiplex PCR, the repertoire was profiled, and TCRdb retains in-frame clones only, with some absent. Of some 410,000 clones in the sample, roughly 11% were seen once. This CDR3 contains 12 residues. Trimming stripped 6 bases from V and 10 bases from J, with 13 bases between. The germline gives CDR1 SNHLY, CDR2 FYNNEI. The data originate from a study of beta chain features in type 1 diabetes. This sequence was found in a young woman in good health. Sequencing input: naive CD4+ T cells from blood. This chain joins TRBV2 and TRBJ2-1; D gene ambiguous. The chain's CDR3 is CASRGSGPEQFF. CDR3 in DNA: TGTGCCAGCAGAGGGTCAGGCCCAGAGCAGTTCTTC.